A selection of T cell receptor beta chains follows, all from one sample in a study of identical twins. TCRdb recomputed calls from the 5' RACE reads with MiXCR, one row per CDR3 protein. The repertoire consists of 300,000 to 400,000 distinct CDR3 sequences, with approximately 8.7% occurring once and the leading ten covering 8% to 9.5%. The specimen sequenced was naive T cells sorted from blood. Receptor source: a woman aged 45-65 years in good health. CDR3s include the opening cysteine and the closing phenylalanine or tryptophan. D genes are given only for firm matches. Size is stated for part of the rows, as once, few or many counts, or as a class when the clone is expanded.

V	J	D	size	DNA	CDR3
TRBV6-4	TRBJ1-1	.	many	TGTGCCAGCAGCCGTGAGCCCCTGGGGACTGAAGCTTTCTTT	CASSREPLGTEAFF
TRBV5-1	TRBJ2-3	.	many	TGCGCCAGCAGCTTGGAGGGGATTTCAGATACGCAGTATTTT	CASSLEGISDTQYF
TRBV11-3	TRBJ2-4	.	many	TGTGCCAGCAGCTTAGTACAGGCCGGCATTCAGTACTTC	CASSLVQAGIQYF
TRBV5-1	TRBJ1-5	.	many	TGCGCCAGCAGCCTACCAACCGGGGACCCTAATCAGCCCCAGCATTTT	CASSLPTGDPNQPQHF
TRBV20-1	TRBJ1-2	.	few	TGCAGTGCCCCAACCGGTTTCTTTTTAGACTATGGCTACACCTTC	CSAPTGFFLDYGYTF
TRBV20-1	TRBJ2-1	.	few	TGCAGTGCTAGAGATAGGGCAGGCCTACCCAATGAGCAGTTCTTC	CSARDRAGLPNEQFF
TRBV14	TRBJ2-1	.	few	TGTGCCAGCAGCCATCGGGACACTCCCTACAATGAGCAGTTCTTC	CASSHRDTPYNEQFF
TRBV11-3	TRBJ2-1	TRBD1	few	TGTGCCAGCAGCTTGGGGGACAGGGTCCCCTACAATGAGCAGTTCTTC	CASSLGDRVPYNEQFF
TRBV5-1	TRBJ1-2	.	few	TGCGCCAGTAGGACGGATCCGACGGGCTATGGCTACACCTTC	CASRTDPTGYGYTF
TRBV6-1	TRBJ2-3	TRBD2	few	TGTGCCAGCAGTCTAAACTTAGCGGGAGGGTCTGGGACGCAGTATTTT	CASSLNLAGGSGTQYF
TRBV5-1	TRBJ2-7	.	.	TGCGCCAGCAGCTTTGGGCCCTACGAGCAGTACTTC	CASSFGPYEQYF
TRBV27	TRBJ2-1	.	few	TGTGCCAGCAGACTTATGGGAAGCTTGGGCAAGTTCTTC	CASRLMGSLGKFF
TRBV6-5	TRBJ2-4	.	few	TGTGCCAGCAGTTGGCGTGAGGCGGGATCACACCTGGACATTCAGTACTTC	CASSWREAGSHLDIQYF
TRBV27	TRBJ2-7	TRBD1	.	TGTGCCAGCAGGGGGACAGGGTCCCACGAGCAGTACTTC	CASRGTGSHEQYF
TRBV2	TRBJ1-5	.	.	TGTGCCAGCAGTGAAGCACCAGGACGGAGTCAGCCCCAGCATTTT	CASSEAPGRSQPQHF
TRBV7-9	TRBJ2-3	.	.	TGTGCCAGCAGCTTACGTCCTTCCCCACCAGATACGCAGTATTTT	CASSLRPSPPDTQYF
TRBV12-3/TRBV12-4	TRBJ1-6	TRBD1	.	TGTGCCAGCAGTTTACCGGGGGACAGGGACCACTCACCCCTCCACTTT	CASSLPGDRDHSPLHF
TRBV29-1	TRBJ2-5	TRBD2	.	TGCAGCAACTATGCCGGGACTAGCGGTGAGACCCAGTACTTC	CSNYAGTSGETQYF
TRBV4-1	TRBJ2-3	.	few	TGCGCCAGCAGCCTCGCAGGGCCGAAAAACACAGATACGCAGTATTTT	CASSLAGPKNTDTQYF
TRBV5-1	TRBJ2-1	.	.	TGCGCCAGCAGCTTGGGGGGATCAAGCTCCTACAATGAGCAGTTCTTC	CASSLGGSSSYNEQFF
TRBV3-1	TRBJ2-1	.	many	TGTGCCAGCAGCCAAGTAGCGACTCTTCGACCCAGCTCCTACAATGAGCAGTTCTTC	CASSQVATLRPSSYNEQFF
TRBV2	TRBJ2-5	TRBD2	.	TGTGCCAGCAGTGTTGGACTAGCCGAGACCCAGTACTTC	CASSVGLAETQYF
TRBV21-1	TRBJ2-4	.	many	TGTGCCAGCAGCAACTCGACAGGGGTAGCCAAAAACATTCAGTACTTC	CASSNSTGVAKNIQYF
TRBV5-1	TRBJ2-1	.	few	TGCGCCAGCAGCTTGGGACCAACAAGGAATGAGCAGTTCTTC	CASSLGPTRNEQFF
TRBV20-1	TRBJ2-3	.	many	TGCAGTGCTAGAGTGGCAGGGGCAACAGATACGCAGTATTTT	CSARVAGATDTQYF
TRBV12-3/TRBV12-4	TRBJ2-5	.	.	TGTGCCAGCAGAACAGGTCTAGGGACCCAGTACTTC	CASRTGLGTQYF
TRBV5-1	TRBJ2-1	TRBD2	.	TGCGCCAGCAGCCAGGAAGGGACTATCTTCGATGAGCAGTTCTTC	CASSQEGTIFDEQFF
TRBV5-1	TRBJ2-5	.	.	TGCGCCAGCAGCTTGGCCGTCACCAAAGAGACCCAGTACTTC	CASSLAVTKETQYF
TRBV5-1	TRBJ2-1	TRBD2	few	TGCGCCAGCAGCTTGGAACTAGCGGGAGGGCCGTGGGACAATGAGCAGTTCTTC	CASSLELAGGPWDNEQFF
TRBV4-1	TRBJ1-2	.	.	TGCGCCAGCAGCCAATATTACAGAGACAACTATGGCTACACCTTC	CASSQYYRDNYGYTF
TRBV20-1	TRBJ1-1	.	.	TGCAGTGCTAGAGAGAACAGCCCAAACACTGAAGCTTTCTTT	CSARENSPNTEAFF
TRBV12-3/TRBV12-4	TRBJ2-5	.	many	TGTGCCAGCAGTCCTACTAGAATGGAAGAGACCCAGTACTTC	CASSPTRMEETQYF
TRBV5-5	TRBJ2-5	TRBD1	many	TGTGCCAGCAGCGAACAGGGGAGACTTGCGATCGCGACCCAGTACTTC	CASSEQGRLAIATQYF
TRBV18	TRBJ2-3	TRBD2	few	TGTGCCAGCTCACCTCTCGGACTAGCGGGAGGAAGTCCTAGCACAGATACGCAGTATTTT	CASSPLGLAGGSPSTDTQYF
TRBV29-1	TRBJ2-1	.	few	TGCAGCGTTGATAGTGCCAATGAGCAGTTCTTC	CSVDSANEQFF
TRBV5-1	TRBJ2-1	TRBD2	.	TGCGCCAGCAGCTTTGGGTTAGCGGGAGGGAGCTCCTACAATGAGCAGTTCTTC	CASSFGLAGGSSYNEQFF
TRBV9	TRBJ2-7	.	many	TGTGCCAGCAGCGTAGGGGGAGGCGGCGGGTACTACGAGCAGTACTTC	CASSVGGGGGYYEQYF
TRBV3-1	TRBJ1-1	TRBD1	many	TGTGCCAGCAGCCAGATCCGGGGACAGAAGACTGAAGCTTTCTTT	CASSQIRGQKTEAFF
TRBV5-1	TRBJ2-7	TRBD2	.	TGCGCCAGCATTCTGGCTAGCGGGCCTGGACCCTACGAGCAGTACTTC	CASILASGPGPYEQYF
TRBV28	TRBJ1-1	.	many	TGTGCCAGCAGTCTCCAGGGGACTGAAGCTTTCTTT	CASSLQGTEAFF
TRBV29-1	TRBJ2-1	TRBD2	.	TGCAGCTTCATTGCCCATGGGACTAGCGGGAGCGATGAGCAGTTCTTC	CSFIAHGTSGSDEQFF
TRBV29-1	TRBJ2-5	.	many	TGCAGCGTTTCTGGGAGTGGCAAAGAGACCCAGTACTTC	CSVSGSGKETQYF